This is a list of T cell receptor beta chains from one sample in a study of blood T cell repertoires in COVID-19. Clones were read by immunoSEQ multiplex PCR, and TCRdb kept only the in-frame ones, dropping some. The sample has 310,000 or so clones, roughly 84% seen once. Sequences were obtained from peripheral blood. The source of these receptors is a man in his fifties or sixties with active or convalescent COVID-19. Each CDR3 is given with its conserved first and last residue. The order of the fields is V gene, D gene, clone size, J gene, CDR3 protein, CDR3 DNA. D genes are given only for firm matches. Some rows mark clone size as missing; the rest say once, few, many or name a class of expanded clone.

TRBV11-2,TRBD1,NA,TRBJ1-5,CASSLRQGKGNQPQHF,TGTGCCAGCAGCTTAAGACAGGGGAAGGGCAATCAGCCCCAGCATTTT
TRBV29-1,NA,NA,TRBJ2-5,CSVDPGSGETQYF,TGCAGCGTTGACCCGGGGAGCGGGGAGACCCAGTACTTC
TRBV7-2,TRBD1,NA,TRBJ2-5,CASSFRDRVETQYF,TGTGCCAGCAGCTTCCGGGACAGGGTCGAGACCCAGTACTTC
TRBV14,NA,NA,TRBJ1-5,CASSQDHGPVKPQHF,TGTGCCAGCAGCCAAGATCACGGTCCGGTAAAACCCCAGCATTTT
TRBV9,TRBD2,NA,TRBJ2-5,CASSVGMGGETQYF,TGTGCCAGCAGCGTAGGAATGGGAGGGGAGACCCAGTACTTC
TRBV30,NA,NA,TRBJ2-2,CASSRGPNTGELFF,TGTGCCTCGTCGCGGGGTCCGAACACCGGGGAGCTGTTTTTT
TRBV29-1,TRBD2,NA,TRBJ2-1,CSVDGIAGGRYNEQFF,TGCAGCGTTGACGGAATAGCGGGAGGGAGATACAATGAGCAGTTCTTC
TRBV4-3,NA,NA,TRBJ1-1,CASSQGIGGLNTEAFF,TGCGCCAGCAGCCAAGGGATTGGGGGGTTGAACACTGAAGCTTTCTTT
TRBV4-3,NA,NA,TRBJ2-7,CASSRGTVSYEQYF,TGCGCCAGCAGCCGAGGGACTGTCTCCTACGAGCAGTACTTC
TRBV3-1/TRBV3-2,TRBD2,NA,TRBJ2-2,CASSQDRGEGELFF,TGTGCCAGCAGCCAAGATCGGGGGGAAGGAGAGCTGTTTTTT
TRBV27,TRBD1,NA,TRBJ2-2,CASSLSTGGFPGELFF,TGTGCCAGCAGTTTATCGACAGGGGGGTTTCCCGGGGAGCTGTTTTTT
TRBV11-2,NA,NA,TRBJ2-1,CASSLADNDEQFF,TGTGCCAGCAGCTTAGCTGACAACGATGAGCAGTTCTTC
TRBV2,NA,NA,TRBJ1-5,CASSSQGGGQPQHF,TGTGCCAGCAGTTCACAGGGAGGGGGTCAGCCCCAGCATTTT
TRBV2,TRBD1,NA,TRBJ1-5,CASRAGTGGTQPQHF,TGTGCCAGCAGAGCCGGGACAGGGGGCACTCAGCCCCAGCATTTT
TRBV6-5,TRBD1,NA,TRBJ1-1,CASSQDRLGTEAFF,TGTGCCAGCAGTCAGGACAGGTTGGGGACTGAAGCTTTCTTT
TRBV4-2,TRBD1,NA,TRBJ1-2,CASSQARDREGYGYTF,TGTGCCAGCAGCCAAGCCCGGGACAGGGAGGGCTATGGCTACACCTTC
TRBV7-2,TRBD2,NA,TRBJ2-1,CASSLVRSGSRKAYNEQFF,TGTGCCAGCAGCTTAGTCCGTAGCGGGAGCAGAAAGGCCTACAATGAGCAGTTCTTC
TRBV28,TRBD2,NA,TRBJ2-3,CASSVGLAGTSDTQYF,TGTGCCAGCAGTGTGGGACTAGCGGGGACCTCAGATACGCAGTATTTT
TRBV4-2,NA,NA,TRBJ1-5,CASSQEGQRDQPQHF,TGTGCCAGCAGCCAAGAGGGACAAAGAGATCAGCCCCAGCATTTT
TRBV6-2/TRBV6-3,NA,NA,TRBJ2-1,CASSYTGEQFF,TGTGCCAGCAGTTACACAGGGGAGCAGTTCTTC
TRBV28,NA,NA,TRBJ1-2,CASSRDPEGYTF,TGTGCCAGCAGTCGGGATCCCGAGGGCTACACCTTC
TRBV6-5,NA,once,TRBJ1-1,CASSIDRSKVAFF,TGTGCCAGCAGCATTGACAGGTCGAAGGTAGCTTTCTTT
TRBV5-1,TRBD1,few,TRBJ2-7,CASSLIPGQGYEQYF,TGCGCCAGCAGCTTAATACCGGGACAGGGCTACGAGCAGTACTTC
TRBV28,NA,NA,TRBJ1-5,CASSSGGLNQPQHF,TGTGCCAGCAGTTCCGGGGGTTTGAATCAGCCCCAGCATTTT
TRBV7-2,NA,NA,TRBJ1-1,CASAAEYEAFF,TGTGCCAGCGCGGCGGAGTATGAAGCTTTCTTT
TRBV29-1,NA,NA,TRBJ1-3,CSAQGGAGNTIYF,TGCAGCGCCCAAGGGGGGGCTGGAAACACCATATATTTT
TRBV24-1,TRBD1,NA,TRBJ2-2,CATSDRTGTVNTGELFF,TGTGCCACCAGTGACCGGACAGGGACTGTGAACACCGGGGAGCTGTTTTTT
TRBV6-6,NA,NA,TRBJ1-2,CASSSYSNGYTF,TGTGCCAGCAGTTCCTATTCGAATGGCTACACCTTC
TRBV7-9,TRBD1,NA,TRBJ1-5,CASSPGQRNQPQHF,TGTGCCAGCAGCCCGGGACAGCGCAATCAGCCCCAGCATTTT
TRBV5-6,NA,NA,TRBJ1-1,CASSRDQGITEAFF,TGTGCCAGCAGCCGTGACCAGGGTATCACTGAAGCTTTCTTT
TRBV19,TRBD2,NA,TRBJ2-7,CASSIRAGQSSYEQYF,TGTGCCAGTAGTATACGAGCGGGGCAAAGCTCCTACGAGCAGTACTTC
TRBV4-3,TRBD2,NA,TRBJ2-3,CASSQGGTSGGTDTQYF,TGCGCCAGCAGCCAAGGGGGGACTAGCGGGGGAACAGATACGCAGTATTTT
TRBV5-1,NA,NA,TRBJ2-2,CASSLDSGTTNTGELFF,TGCGCCAGCAGCTTGGATTCGGGGACAACGAACACCGGGGAGCTGTTTTTT
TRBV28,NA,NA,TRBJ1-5,CASSLRGNSNQPQHF,TGTGCCAGCAGTTTACGAGGGAATAGCAATCAGCCCCAGCATTTT
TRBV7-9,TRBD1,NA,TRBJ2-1,CASSGTGDGLYYNEQFF,TGTGCCAGCAGCGGTACAGGGGACGGTCTCTACTACAATGAGCAGTTCTTC
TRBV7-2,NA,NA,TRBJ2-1,CASSLGVGGPPINEQFF,TGTGCCAGCAGCTTAGGGGTAGGCGGGCCTCCAATTAATGAGCAGTTCTTC
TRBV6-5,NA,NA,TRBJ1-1,CEAGDTNTEAFF,TGTGAGGCAGGGGATACGAACACTGAAGCTTTCTTT
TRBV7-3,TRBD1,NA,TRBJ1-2,CASSPTGEEGGYTF,TGTGCCAGCAGCCCTACAGGGGAGGAAGGGGGCTACACCTTC
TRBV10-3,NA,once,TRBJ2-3,CAISEILGRGEDTQYF,TGTGCCATCAGTGAGATTTTGGGCAGGGGGGAAGATACGCAGTATTTT
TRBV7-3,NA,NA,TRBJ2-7,CASSLGGQLYEQYF,TGTGCCAGCAGTTTAGGTGGACAGCTTTACGAGCAGTACTTC
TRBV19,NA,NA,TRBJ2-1,CASRKAGSSYNEQFF,TGTGCCAGTCGGAAAGCTGGGAGCTCCTACAATGAGCAGTTCTTC
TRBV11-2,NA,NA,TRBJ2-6,CASSLDRRETSSGANVLTF,TGTGCCAGCAGCTTAGATAGGAGAGAGACCAGCTCTGGGGCCAACGTCCTGACTTTC
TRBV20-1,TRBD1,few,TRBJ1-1,CSAGDSGEAFF,TGCAGTGCCGGGGACAGCGGTGAAGCTTTCTTT
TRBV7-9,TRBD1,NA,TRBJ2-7,CASSLGGTGIYEQYF,TGTGCCAGCAGCTTAGGTGGGACAGGGATCTACGAGCAGTACTTC
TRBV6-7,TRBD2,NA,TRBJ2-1,CASSYPGLAGGHDEQFF,TGTGCCAGCAGTTACCCGGGACTAGCGGGAGGGCACGATGAGCAGTTCTTC
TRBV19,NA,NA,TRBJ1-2,CASSQIDRYYGYTF,TGTGCCAGTAGTCAGATCGATCGTTACTATGGCTACACCTTC
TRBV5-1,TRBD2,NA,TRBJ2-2,CASSLAPLAVNTGELFF,TGCGCCAGCAGCTTGGCACCCCTAGCGGTGAACACCGGGGAGCTGTTTTTT
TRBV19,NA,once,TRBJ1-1,CASSNPRLAYTEAFF,TGTGCCAGTAGTAACCCCCGGTTAGCCTACACTGAAGCTTTCTTT